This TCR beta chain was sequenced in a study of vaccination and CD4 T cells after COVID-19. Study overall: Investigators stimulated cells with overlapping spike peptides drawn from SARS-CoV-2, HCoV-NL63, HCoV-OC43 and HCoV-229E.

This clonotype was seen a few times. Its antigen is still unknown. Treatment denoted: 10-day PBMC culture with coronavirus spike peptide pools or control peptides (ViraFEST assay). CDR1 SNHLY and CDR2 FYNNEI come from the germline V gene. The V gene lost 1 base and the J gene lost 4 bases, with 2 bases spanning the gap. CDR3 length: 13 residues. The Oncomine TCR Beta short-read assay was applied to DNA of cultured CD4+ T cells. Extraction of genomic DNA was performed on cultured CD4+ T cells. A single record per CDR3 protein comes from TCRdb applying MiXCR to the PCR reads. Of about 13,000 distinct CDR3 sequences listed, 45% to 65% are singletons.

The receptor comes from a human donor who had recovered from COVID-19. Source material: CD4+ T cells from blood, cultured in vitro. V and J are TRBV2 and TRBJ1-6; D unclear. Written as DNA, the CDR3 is TGTGCCAGCAGTGAAGAGTATAATTCACCCCTCCACTTT. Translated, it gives CASSEEYNSPLHF.